The 9 T cell receptor beta chains below all came from one sample that was sequenced in a study of immune cell composition in non-small cell lung cancer. Clones were sequenced by immunoSEQ multiplex PCR, and TCRdb holds only the in-frame ones, with some missing. Seen here are under 9,000 clones, roughly 65% observed once, and the top ten hold 8.2%. The sequenced sample was lung tumor tissue. These receptors were collected from a human donor with non-small cell lung cancer.

V is TRBV2 and J is TRBJ1-4; 8 bases match TRBD1. Germline V CDR1 and CDR2: SNHLY, FYNNEI. The CDR3 extends over 15 amino acids. V shed 2 bases, J shed 4 bases, and the junction held 3 bases outside the gene matches. The DNA for the CDR3 is TGTGCCAGCAGTGAACCGGGACAGGTTAATGAAAAACTGTTTTTT. Amino acid sequence: CASSEPGQVNEKLFF.

A few counts support this clone. The CDR3 sequence is CASSERQVYGYTF. CDR3 bases: TGTGCCAGCAGTGAACGGCAGGTATATGGCTACACCTTC. The chain uses TRBV2 and TRBJ1-2; D call uncertain. This CDR3 contains 13 residues. V lost 2 bases and J lost 5, with 9 bases in between. Germline CDR1 and CDR2: SNHLY and FYNNEI.

The chain carries TRBV6-1 and TRBJ1-5, with 10 bases aligning to TRBD1. J was trimmed by 7 bases and V by 6 bases; bases with no gene match: 9. CDR3 length: 15 residues. The germline gives CDR1 MNHNS, CDR2 SASEGT. The CDR3 DNA reads as TGTGCCAGCAGCGCGACGACAGGGGGCGGGCAGCCCCAGCATTTT. Amino acid sequence: CASSATTGGGQPQHF.

The rearrangement links TRBV10-3 to TRBJ1-1, with 8 bases that match TRBD1. Germline V gene sequence: CDR1 ENHRY, CDR2 SYGVKD. The CDR3 sequence is 16 residues long. V shed 4 bases, J shed 0 bases, and the junction held 7 bases outside the gene matches. This CDR3 is CAISGGQGLMNTEAFF. The CDR3 DNA reads TGTGCCATCAGTGGTGGACAGGGACTGATGAACACTGAAGCTTTCTTT.

The chain recombines TRBV5-1 with TRBJ2-1; D perhaps matches TRBD1 (6 bases). This CDR3 is 16 amino acids long. V shed 2 bases and J shed 4 bases, with 16 bases lying between them. Germline CDR1 SGHRS, CDR2 YFSETQ. CDR3 amino acids: CASSLSGAGMYNEQFF. DNA of the CDR3: TGCGCCAGCAGCTTATCAGGGGCGGGTATGTACAATGAGCAGTTCTTC.

The chain employs TRBV29-1 and TRBJ2-5; the D gene is possibly TRBD1 (5 bases). Germline CDR1 is SQVTM and CDR2 is ANQGSEA. Trimming cost V 4 bases and J 1 base, with 10 bases left between them. The CDR3 length is 13 residues. The DNA for the CDR3 is TGCAGCGTTGGTCGGCAGGGCCAAGAGACCCAGTACTTC. Its translation is CSVGRQGQETQYF.

This sequence joins TRBV23-1 and TRBJ2-1; 7 bases map to TRBD2. TRBV23-1 is an open reading frame whose function is uncertain. The CDR3 contains 13 residues. Trimming took 8 bases from V and 8 from J; bases not matched to a gene: 9. CDR3 sequence (DNA): TGCGCCAGCGCACTGGGGGGGGAAGATGAGCAGTTCTTC. This codes for CASALGGEDEQFF.

There are a few counts of this clone. V gene TRBV4-1 combines with J gene TRBJ2-3; 7 bases agree with TRBD1. The J segment lost 5 bases and the V segment lost 2 bases, leaving 4 bases of the junction unmatched. The CDR3 totals 14 residues. In germline, CDR1 is MGHRA, CDR2 YSYEKL. CDR3: CASSQTGVRDTQYF. In nucleotides, the CDR3 is TGCGCCAGCAGCCAAACAGGGGTTAGAGATACGCAGTATTTT.

This chain joins TRBV18 and TRBJ2-1; D might be TRBD1 (8 bases). CDR1 KGHSH and CDR2 LQKENI come from the germline V gene. The CDR3 length is 16 residues. The V and J ends lost 3 bases and 2 bases respectively, with 14 bases between them. In DNA, the CDR3 is TGTGCCAGCTCACCCGGACAGGGAGGGCCCTACAATGAGCAGTTCTTC. As protein: CASSPGQGGPYNEQFF.